The clone carrying this T cell receptor (beta chain) was counted between two and nine times. The sample originates from a study of naive and memory T cell subsets. The beta constant-region primer was an equimolar mix of two oligonucleotides covering TRBC1 and TRBC2. One entry per CDR3 protein, called by TCRdb with MiXCR from the UMI-ligation and nested PCR reads. The repertoire holds 120,000 to 150,000 distinct CDR3 sequences, with over 15% as singletons. Cells stained for CD3, CD4, CD8, CD45RA and CD27 were sorted into four subsets. Germline CDR1 and CDR2: KGHSH and LQKENI. Trimming took 2 bases from V and 5 from J, leaving 13 bases between them. The CDR3 consists of 15 residues.

The sample taken for sequencing was naive CD4+ T cells from blood. The receptor's source is a human donor in good health. The chain links TRBV18 to TRBJ1-5, with D maybe TRBD1 (5 bases). The CDR3 reads CASSPGRDGDQPQHF. CDR3 nucleotide sequence: TGTGCCAGCTCACCAGGCAGGGATGGTGATCAGCCCCAGCATTTT.